The 20 T cell receptor beta chains below come from one sample, sequenced in a study of OX40 agonist ivuxolimab in advanced cancers. The table came from immunoSEQ multiplex PCR; TCRdb's copy has only in-frame clones and leaves some out. This sample has 20,000 to 30,000 clones, with about 83% found just once. The sample was CD4+ or CD8+ T cells sorted from blood, taken in a trial of the OX40 agonist ivuxolimab. The receptor source for this set is an adult with an advanced solid tumor such as melanoma, head and neck, liver or kidney cancer.

The chain links TRBV28 to TRBJ2-7; 7 nucleotides agree with TRBD1. The CDR3 is made up of 15 amino acids. V was clipped by 1 base and J by 2 bases; unmatched bases: 5. Germline values: CDR1 MDHEN, CDR2 SYDVKM. In DNA form, the CDR3 reads TGTGCCAGCAGTTTATCCAAAACAGGGGCCTACGAGCAGTACTTC. Translation gives CASSLSKTGAYEQYF.

The chain joins TRBV7-9 to TRBJ2-5; maybe TRBD1 (6 bases). The V and J ends lost 1 base and 14 bases respectively, with 11 bases between them. Germline CDR1 and CDR2: SEHNR and FQNEAQ (reference sequence). This CDR3 is built from 11 residues. In DNA, the CDR3 is TGTGCCAGCAGCTTAGTGGGACACCACTACTTC. Its protein is CASSLVGHHYF.

The CDR3 DNA follows: TGTGCCAGCAGCTTAGCGGGACCCTATAATTCACCCCTCCACTTT. This codes for CASSLAGPYNSPLHF. The V gene is TRBV11-2, the J gene TRBJ1-6; possible D gene TRBD1, 5 bases. The CDR3 length is 15 residues. Trimming pared 1 base from V and 2 bases from J, leaving 6 bases between. Germline CDR1 reads SGHAT; CDR2 reads FQNNGV.

The V gene is TRBV7-8, the J gene TRBJ1-3; D ambiguous. The V gene lost 5 bases and the J gene lost 0 bases, with 11 bases spanning the gap. The germline gives CDR1 SGHVS, CDR2 FQNEAQ. The CDR3 spans 15 residues. CDR3 bases: TGTGCCAGCAGCCCTAGCCCTTACTCTGGAAACACCATATATTTT. Translating it yields CASSPSPYSGNTIYF.

This clone has a handful of counts. The chain couples TRBV2 to TRBJ2-3, with TRBD2 as a possible D gene (6 bases). The CDR3 has 11 amino acids. Between the trimmed V and J ends, which lost 8 bases and 6 bases, there was a span of 9 bases. CDR1 is SNHLY, CDR2 FYNNEI, per germline. The CDR3, as DNA: TGTGCCAGCCACCGGGGGGATACGCAGTATTTT. It codes for CASHRGDTQYF.

This clone was seen only a few times. CDR3 in amino acids: CASSVEGSGGLTDTQYF. The CDR3 DNA reads TGTGCCAGCAGCGTAGAGGGGAGCGGGGGCCTGACGGATACGCAGTATTTT. The chain couples TRBV9 to TRBJ2-3; 8 nucleotides line up with TRBD2. The CDR3 is 17 amino acids. Trimming cost V 0 bases and J 6 bases; bases outside gene matches: 12. Germline values: CDR1 SGDLS, CDR2 YYNGEE.

CDR3 sequence (DNA): TGTGCCAGCAGCCCGGGGGGAGGACGGGTCTATAGCAATCAGCCCCAGCATTTT. Translated: CASSPGGGRVYSNQPQHF. The chain uses TRBV28 and TRBJ1-5; D perhaps matches TRBD1 (5 bases). V lost 6 bases and J 0 bases, leaving 21 bases between the germline ends. The CDR3 consists of 18 residues. Germline CDR1 reads MDHEN; CDR2 reads SYDVKM.

The CDR3 nucleotides are TGCGCCAGCAGCCCTCAGACCCGAAACACTGAAGCTTTCTTT. Its translation is CASSPQTRNTEAFF. The chain couples TRBV4-1 to TRBJ1-1, with D hard to call. The CDR3 is 14 residues long. Trimming pared 4 bases from V and 2 bases from J, leaving 11 bases between. Germline V CDR1 and CDR2: MGHRA, YSYEKL.

The chain links TRBV6-5 to TRBJ1-1; a possible D gene is TRBD1 (6 bases). V was pared by 6 bases and J by 7 bases, with 15 bases between. There are 13 residues in the CDR3. Germline V gives CDR1 MNHEY, CDR2 SVGAGI. The CDR3 loop is CASRPTDRIEAFF. The CDR3 DNA is TGTGCCAGCAGACCCACCGACAGGATTGAAGCTTTCTTT.

The CDR3 nucleotides are TGTGCCAGCAGCCAGCGGGGGTCACGCACAGATACGCAGTATTTT. The encoded protein is CASSQRGSRTDTQYF. This chain connects TRBV13 to TRBJ2-3; 8 nucleotides agree with TRBD2. There are 15 residues in the CDR3. CDR1 and CDR2 (germline): PRHDT, FYEKMQ (reference sequence). V dropped 5 bases and J dropped 1; count of bases not matched to a gene: 5.

The chain is built from TRBV7-9 and TRBJ2-5, with D possibly matching TRBD2 (6 bases). CDR1 and CDR2 (germline): SEHNR, FQNEAQ (reference sequence). This CDR3 has 15 amino acids. The V end lost 2 bases, the J end lost 4 bases, and 14 bases lay between the germline ends. The chain's CDR3 is CASSLLASVPETQYF. CDR3 sequence (DNA): TGTGCCAGCAGCTTATTGGCTAGCGTCCCAGAGACCCAGTACTTC.

The rearrangement uses TRBV18 and TRBJ2-1; possibly TRBD1 for D (6 bases). The V end lost 1 base, the J end lost 5 bases, and 12 bases lay between the germline ends. CDR1 and CDR2 (germline): KGHSH, LQKENI. CDR3 size: 15 residues. CDR3 amino acids: CASSPLTGFHNEQFF. The CDR3 DNA reads TGTGCCAGCTCACCACTAACAGGGTTCCACAATGAGCAGTTCTTC.

This clone is medium-sized (0.01 to 0.1%) by share. V is TRBV5-4 and J is TRBJ2-5, with D possibly TRBD2 on 5 matching bases. Germline V gives CDR1 SGHNT, CDR2 YYREEE (reference sequence). Trimming pared 0 bases from V and 1 base from J, leaving 16 bases between. The CDR3 runs 17 residues. The CDR3 reads CASSLAVSEPPQETQYF. CDR3 sequence (DNA): TGTGCCAGCAGCTTGGCGGTTAGCGAACCACCCCAAGAGACCCAGTACTTC.

This sequence joins TRBV29-1 and TRBJ2-7, with D possibly matching TRBD2 (5 bases). The CDR3 has 10 amino acids. Germline V CDR1 and CDR2: SQVTM, ANQGSEA. Trimming cost V 8 bases and J 6 bases, with 11 bases left between them. Here the CDR3 reads CSIVAGEQYF. The CDR3 nucleotides read TGCAGCATTGTGGCGGGCGAGCAGTACTTC.

This sequence joins TRBV6-5 and TRBJ1-2; no reliable D call. V lost 4 bases and J 8 bases, leaving 8 bases between the germline ends. The CDR3 has 11 residues. Germline V gene sequence: CDR1 MNHEY, CDR2 SVGAGI. The CDR3 bases are TGTGCCAGCAGTTTTGGGTTGGGCTACACCTTC. The encoded protein is CASSFGLGYTF.

This chain uses TRBV19 with TRBJ1-1; D is possibly TRBD1 (5 bases). The ends were cut back, 3 bases at V and 5 bases at J, with 10 bases in the middle. There are 13 residues in the CDR3. Germline V gives CDR1 LNHDA, CDR2 SQIVND (reference sequence). The CDR3 is CASSIWGGTEAFF. CDR3 bases: TGTGCCAGTAGTATTTGGGGGGGTACTGAAGCTTTCTTT.

The genes are TRBV9 and TRBJ2-2; no firm D call. Trimming took 3 bases from V and 5 from J, leaving 5 bases between them. The germline gives CDR1 SGDLS, CDR2 YYNGEE. CDR3 length: 12 amino acids. DNA of the CDR3: TGTGCCAGCAGCGGGAGAACCGGGGAGCTGTTTTTT. Protein: CASSGRTGELFF.

This chain connects TRBV5-1 to TRBJ2-7, with D perhaps being TRBD1 or TRBD2 (6 bases each). CDR3 length: 12 amino acids. Trimming took 0 bases from V and 7 from J, leaving 8 bases between them. CDR1 is SGHRS, CDR2 YFSETQ, per germline. CDR3: CASSLGGAEQYF. The DNA of the CDR3 is TGCGCCAGCAGCTTGGGGGGGGCTGAGCAGTACTTC.

The rearrangement links TRBV7-9 to TRBJ2-7, with 7 bases matching TRBD1. The CDR3 totals 14 residues. J was trimmed by 4 bases and V by 8 bases; bases with no gene match: 11. Germline values: CDR1 SEHNR, CDR2 FQNEAQ (reference sequence). The CDR3 DNA reads TGTGCCAGCTTGGCTGGGACAGCCCCTTACGAGCAGTACTTC. It is translated as CASLAGTAPYEQYF.

This clone was seen a few times. This chain uses TRBV29-1 with TRBJ2-3, with 8 bases matching TRBD2. Trimming removed 0 bases from V and 6 bases from J; junction bases left unmatched: 14. The CDR3 covers 17 residues. CDR1 SQVTM and CDR2 ANQGSEA come from the germline V gene. The CDR3 spells CSVEDLRAGGALDTQYF. In DNA form, the CDR3 reads TGCAGCGTTGAAGATCTTCGTGCCGGGGGGGCCCTGGATACGCAGTATTTT.